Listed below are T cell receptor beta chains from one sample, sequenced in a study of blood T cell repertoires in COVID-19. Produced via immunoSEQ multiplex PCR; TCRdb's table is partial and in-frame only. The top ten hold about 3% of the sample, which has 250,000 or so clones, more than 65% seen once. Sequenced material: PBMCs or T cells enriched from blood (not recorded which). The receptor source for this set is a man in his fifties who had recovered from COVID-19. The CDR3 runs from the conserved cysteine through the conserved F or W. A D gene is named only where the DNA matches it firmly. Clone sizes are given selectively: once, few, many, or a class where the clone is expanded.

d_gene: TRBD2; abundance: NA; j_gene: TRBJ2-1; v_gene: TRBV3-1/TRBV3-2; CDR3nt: TGTGCCAGCAGCCAAGAATGGGGCGGGAGGAATAACAATGAGCAGTTCTTC; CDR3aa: CASSQEWGGRNNNEQFF
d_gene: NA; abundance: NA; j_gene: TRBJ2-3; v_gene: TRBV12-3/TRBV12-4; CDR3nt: TGTGCCAGCAGTTTAGAGAACGGTGCGCAGTATTTT; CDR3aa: CASSLENGAQYF
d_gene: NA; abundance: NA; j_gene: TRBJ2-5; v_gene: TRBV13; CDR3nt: TGTGCCAGCAGCTCCCAGGGGAGAGAGACCCAGTACTTC; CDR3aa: CASSSQGRETQYF
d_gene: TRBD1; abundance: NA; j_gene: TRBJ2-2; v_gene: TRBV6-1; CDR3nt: TGTGCCAGCAGTGAACCGCACAGGGGGCGTACTCCCGGGGAGCTGTTTTTT; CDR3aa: CASSEPHRGRTPGELFF
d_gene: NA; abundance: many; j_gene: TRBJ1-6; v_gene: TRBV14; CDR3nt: TGTGCCAGCAGCCAAGACCCACAGGGAAAATCACCCCTCCACTTT; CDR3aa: CASSQDPQGKSPLHF
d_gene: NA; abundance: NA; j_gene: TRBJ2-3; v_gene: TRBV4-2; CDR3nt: TGTGCCAGCAGCCAAGCGGGGGGCAGCACAGATACGCAGTATTTT; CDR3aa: CASSQAGGSTDTQYF
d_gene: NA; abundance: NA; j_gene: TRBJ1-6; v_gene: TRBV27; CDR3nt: TGTGCCACCCGAACGGGGCAGGGGAATTCACCCCTCCACTTT; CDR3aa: CATRTGQGNSPLHF
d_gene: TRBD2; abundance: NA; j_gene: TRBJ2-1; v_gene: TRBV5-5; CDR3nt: TGTGCCAGCAGTTTCGGACTAGATGGGTACAATGAGCAGTTCTTC; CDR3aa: CASSFGLDGYNEQFF
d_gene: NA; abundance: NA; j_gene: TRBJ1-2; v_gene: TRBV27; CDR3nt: TGTGCCAGCAGTTTAACGGGGGACGGCTACACCTTC; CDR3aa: CASSLTGDGYTF
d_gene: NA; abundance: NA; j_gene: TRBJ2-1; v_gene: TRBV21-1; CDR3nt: TGTGCCAGCAAAACCAACGCCGGGACAGGTAGGAATGAGCAGTTCTTC; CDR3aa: CASKTNAGTGRNEQFF
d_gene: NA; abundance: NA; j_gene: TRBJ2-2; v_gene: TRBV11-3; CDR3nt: TGTGCCAGCAGCTTATCCGGGGTTAACACCGGGGAGCTGTTTTTT; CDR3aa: CASSLSGVNTGELFF